The sample holds a few counts of the clone carrying this T cell receptor beta chain. Its matching antigen is unknown. The CDR3 consists of 13 residues. Germline V gives CDR1 MNHEY, CDR2 SVGAGI. Trimming took 2 bases from V and 9 from J; bases not matched to a gene: 7. The data belong to a study of graft-versus-host responses after intestinal transplantation. On the study more broadly: Transplantation in recipients was multivisceral, liver-intestinal, or isolated intestinal.

Sequenced by immunoSEQ multiplex PCR; TCRdb stores in-frame clones only, minus some. The repertoire holds around 30,000 clones, 70% to 90% seen once, with about 1.1% in the top ten. Study-wide findings and caveats: GvH clones surfaced in recipient marrow, some emerging earlier in ileum or blood.

The clonotype originates from a human patient who received an intestinal transplant, so some T cells may come from the graft donor. The material sequenced was PBMCs, taken around 28 days after intestinal transplant. This chain uses TRBV6-5 with TRBJ2-7, with 7 bases that match TRBD1. The CDR3 reads CASSYRGQVRQYF. The CDR3 DNA reads TGTGCCAGCAGTTACAGGGGGCAGGTGCGGCAGTACTTC.